Below are 8 T cell receptor beta chains sequenced from a single sample in a study of sequential checkpoint blockade in melanoma. The treatment was: randomized to nivolumab then ipilimumab (arm A) or the reverse (arm B). Data came from immunoSEQ multiplex PCR; TCRdb stores just in-frame clones and leaves some out. In the table there are over 10,000 clones, 65% to 75% of which are singletons. The source material was CD8+ T cells sorted from blood (inferred from file names), sampled from a patient given nivolumab and ipilimumab in sequence. Receptors were obtained from a human donor with melanoma.

The J gene is TRBJ2-7, the V gene TRBV11-3; D remains ambiguous. V lost 0 bases, J lost 4 bases, and 7 bases lay in between. CDR3 length equals 13 residues. The germline CDR1 and CDR2 sequences are SGHNT and YENEEA. CDR3: CASSLELLYEQYF. The CDR3 DNA is TGTGCCAGCAGCTTAGAACTGCTTTACGAGCAGTACTTC.

This clone was found once. CDR3 in amino acids: CASSQESLGEESSGNTIYF. The CDR3 DNA reads TGCGCCAGCAGCCAAGAAAGTCTGGGGGAGGAGAGCTCTGGAAACACCATATATTTT. This sequence joins TRBV4-1 and TRBJ1-3; D is perhaps TRBD1 (5 bases). Between the trimmed V and J ends, which lost 0 bases and 0 bases, there was a span of 18 bases. The germline V gene encodes CDR1 MGHRA and CDR2 YSYEKL. The CDR3 consists of 19 residues.

V gene TRBV5-4 combines with J gene TRBJ1-1; 8 nucleotides match TRBD1. Germline V CDR1 and CDR2: SGHNT, YYREEE (reference sequence). J was trimmed by 7 bases and V by 0 bases; bases with no gene match: 8. The length of the CDR3 is 15 residues. CDR3 sequence reads: CASSLVGTGKREAFF. The CDR3 DNA reads TGTGCCAGCAGCTTGGTTGGGACAGGAAAGCGTGAAGCTTTCTTT.

The chain carries TRBV9 and TRBJ2-7; 8 positions match TRBD1. Germline CDR1 SGDLS, CDR2 YYNGEE. The CDR3 consists of 15 residues. V shed 7 bases, J shed 0 bases, and the junction held 9 bases outside the gene matches. CDR3 DNA sequence: TGTGCCAGCTCTCTGGGGACAGGAAGCTCCTACGAGCAGTACGTC. Translated, it gives CASSLGTGSSYEQYV.

This chain links TRBV7-9 with TRBJ2-1; 7 bases line up with TRBD2. The CDR3 extends over 16 amino acids. Germline CDR1 SEHNR, CDR2 FQNEAQ (reference sequence). Losses at the gene ends were 1 base for V and 7 bases for J; bases not matched to a gene: 10. The DNA for the CDR3 is TGTGCCAGCAGCTTAGTAGGCGGGAGCGCTGGAAATGAGCAGTTCTTC. Translation: CASSLVGGSAGNEQFF.

Regarding this clone: Other DNA sequences within the sample encode an identical CDR3. The V gene is TRBV27, the J gene TRBJ1-2, with D possibly matching TRBD1 (5 bases). Trimming stripped 0 bases from V and 2 bases from J, with 7 bases between. Germline V lookup: CDR1 MNHEY, CDR2 SMNVEV (reference sequence). This CDR3 contains 14 residues. The CDR3 loop is CASSLSAGNYGYTF. In nucleotides, the CDR3 is TGTGCCAGCAGTTTATCGGCAGGGAACTATGGCTACACCTTC.

The J gene is TRBJ2-1, the V gene TRBV27; D may be TRBD2 (6 bases). Looked up from germline, CDR1 is MNHEY and CDR2 is SMNVEV (reference sequence). The CDR3 is 13 residues long. Trimming cost V 3 bases and J 6 bases, with 9 bases left between them. As DNA, the CDR3 is TGTGCCAGCAGTTTGTTCGGGGGCAATGAGCAGTTCTTC. The encoded protein is CASSLFGGNEQFF.

CDR3 in amino acids: CASSYWASGNTDTQYF. CDR3 DNA: TGTGCCAGCAGTTACTGGGCTAGCGGAAACACAGATACGCAGTATTTT. The chain combines TRBV6-6 with TRBJ2-3, with TRBD2 matching 7 bases. J was trimmed by 2 bases and V by 1 base; bases with no gene match: 6. The CDR3 sequence is 16 residues long. Per the germline V gene, CDR1 is MNHNY and CDR2 is SVGAGI (reference sequence).